This TCR beta chain was captured by sequencing in a study of shared clonotypes between healthy human individuals. TCRdb's copy holds only in-frame clones and misses some; the assay was immunoSEQ multiplex PCR. The sample records under 1 million clones, roughly 96% being singletons. The naive CD8 fraction comprised CD45RO-negative cells positively selected for CCR7 and excluded terminally differentiated effector memory CD45RA+ cells. Germline assignment: CDR1 SGHTS and CDR2 YDEGEE. The CDR3 loop spans 16 amino acids. The V end lost 1 base, the J end lost 0 bases, and 13 bases lay between the germline ends.

The sequenced sample was naive CD8+ T cells sorted from blood. This receptor was taken from a man under 40 in good health. The chain uses TRBV5-8 and TRBJ1-1; D is perhaps TRBD1 (6 bases). Written as DNA, the CDR3 is TGTGCCAGCAGCTTGAGGGGGGGCAGCATGAACACTGAAGCTTTCTTT. Residues: CASSLRGGSMNTEAFF. The full variable domain, in which reference TRBV5-8 and TRBJ1-1 provide the parts outside the CDR3, is EAGVTQSPTHLIKTRGQQATLRCSPISGHTSVYWYQQALGLGLQFLLWYDEGEERNRGNFPPRFSGRQFPNYSSELNVNALELEDSALYLCASSLRGGSMNTEAFFGQGTRLTVV.